This is a list of T cell receptor beta chains from one sample in a study of shared clonotypes between healthy human individuals. Data came from immunoSEQ multiplex PCR; TCRdb stores just in-frame clones and leaves some out. The table lists about 2.2 million clones, 93% of them singletons. Specimen: naive CD8+ T cells from PBMCs. The source of these receptors is a man between 18 and 29 years old in good health. Some clones in this sample may be carry-over from other donors' samples. The CDR3 runs from the conserved cysteine through the conserved F or W. Each record gives: V gene, D gene, CDR3 protein. A D gene is named only where the DNA matches it firmly.

v_call: TRBV19
d_call: TRBD2
cdr3_aa: CASSKSGAPYEQYF

v_call: TRBV29-1
d_call: TRBD1
cdr3_aa: CSVHDRVGAKNIQYF

v_call: TRBV9
d_call: TRBD2
cdr3_aa: CASSTPLAGGPDTQYF

v_call: TRBV27
d_call: -
cdr3_aa: CASSLWDVSYNEQFF

v_call: TRBV9
d_call: -
cdr3_aa: CASSGAGRTYNEQFF

v_call: TRBV4-2
d_call: -
cdr3_aa: CASSQDRRSVPGYTF

v_call: TRBV7-8
d_call: -
cdr3_aa: CASFGGLAPSYEQYF

v_call: TRBV12-5
d_call: TRBD1
cdr3_aa: CASGSPPWTGGSYEQYF

v_call: TRBV25-1
d_call: -
cdr3_aa: CASSGDRWELFF

v_call: TRBV2
d_call: -
cdr3_aa: CARETDGMNEQFF

v_call: TRBV10-3
d_call: TRBD2
cdr3_aa: CAIRGGLLAGVSTGELFF

v_call: TRBV4-1
d_call: -
cdr3_aa: CASSPQGTASYNEQFF

v_call: TRBV7-2
d_call: TRBD1
cdr3_aa: CASSPGTGSRSQHF

v_call: TRBV9
d_call: -
cdr3_aa: CASSGSGSAVTIYEQYF

v_call: TRBV7-9
d_call: -
cdr3_aa: CASSHPGRTSLAKNIQYF

v_call: TRBV27
d_call: -
cdr3_aa: CASSPRTGNYGYTF

v_call: TRBV15
d_call: -
cdr3_aa: CATSNQGNTDTQYF

v_call: TRBV15
d_call: -
cdr3_aa: CATSRDLGDTQYF

v_call: TRBV6-5
d_call: -
cdr3_aa: CASSLGAVNEQFF

v_call: TRBV7-9
d_call: TRBD1
cdr3_aa: CASSRQGAFEKLFF

v_call: TRBV30
d_call: -
cdr3_aa: CAWSGGLGYTF

v_call: TRBV9
d_call: -
cdr3_aa: CASSVAGYGANVLTF

v_call: TRBV2
d_call: -
cdr3_aa: CASSPGGFNQPQHF

v_call: TRBV18
d_call: TRBD1
cdr3_aa: CASSPPRWQGDPEAFF

v_call: TRBV19
d_call: TRBD2
cdr3_aa: CASSIDTTSGIYNEQFF

v_call: TRBV19
d_call: -
cdr3_aa: CASSITGSLLAKNIQYF

v_call: TRBV27
d_call: TRBD2
cdr3_aa: CASRSNRDGRAADTQYF

v_call: TRBV27
d_call: TRBD2
cdr3_aa: CASSPLGLAGGPGELFF

v_call: TRBV27
d_call: TRBD1
cdr3_aa: CASSPGQGAGEQFF

v_call: TRBV28
d_call: -
cdr3_aa: CASSFRGHYGYTF

v_call: TRBV7-6
d_call: TRBD1
cdr3_aa: CASSLARTGHYGYTF

v_call: TRBV28
d_call: TRBD1
cdr3_aa: CASRERTGAVRVNTGELFF

v_call: TRBV5-6
d_call: -
cdr3_aa: CASSAGVGPLHF

v_call: TRBV27
d_call: TRBD1
cdr3_aa: CASSLQTGGGNYGYTF

v_call: TRBV4-3
d_call: -
cdr3_aa: CASSHFPTPDNEQFF

v_call: TRBV11-2
d_call: TRBD2
cdr3_aa: CASSPIWASGGYEQYF

v_call: TRBV5-6
d_call: -
cdr3_aa: CASSTEGWGTEAFF

v_call: TRBV10-3
d_call: -
cdr3_aa: CAISDPDALPDGYTF

v_call: TRBV6-1
d_call: -
cdr3_aa: CASTPNWAGSYEQYF

v_call: TRBV27
d_call: -
cdr3_aa: CASSLGGAIYEQYF

v_call: TRBV28
d_call: TRBD2
cdr3_aa: CASSLSPSGSSAEQYF

v_call: TRBV6-5
d_call: -
cdr3_aa: CASSYQGSDNEKLFF

v_call: TRBV2
d_call: TRBD2
cdr3_aa: CASRLTSSNEQFF

v_call: TRBV4-1
d_call: -
cdr3_aa: CASSQVREAGSSSGANVLTF

v_call: TRBV9
d_call: TRBD1
cdr3_aa: CASSSRQGTNYGYTF

v_call: TRBV12-5
d_call: TRBD1
cdr3_aa: CASGPGTVLNTEAFF

v_call: TRBV28
d_call: -
cdr3_aa: CASSSNILGPISYEQYF

v_call: TRBV2
d_call: -
cdr3_aa: CASRDSYSNQPQHF

v_call: TRBV9
d_call: TRBD1
cdr3_aa: CASSGDSSYGYTF

v_call: TRBV9
d_call: -
cdr3_aa: CASSNIRDTSTGELFF